The 21 T cell receptor beta chains below were found in one sample sequenced in a study of blood T cell repertoires in COVID-19. The method was immunoSEQ multiplex PCR; TCRdb's version includes in-frame clones alone and lacks a portion of them. This sample has 90,000 or so clones, with roughly 84% found just once. The sample comprised peripheral blood. The receptors come from a man between 60 and 75 years old with acute or convalescent COVID-19.

The J gene is TRBJ2-3, the V gene TRBV12-5; D not resolved. The CDR3 is 13 amino acids. The V and J ends lost 1 base and 3 bases respectively, with 5 bases between them. Germline CDR1 LGHNT, CDR2 FRNRAP. The CDR3 is CASGLDRTDTQYF. DNA of the CDR3: TGTGCTAGTGGTTTGGATCGGACAGATACGCAGTATTTT. Using reference TRBV12-5 and TRBJ2-3 for the parts outside the CDR3, the full variable domain is DARVTQTPRHKVTEMGQEVTMRCQPILGHNTVFWYRQTMMQGLELLAYFRNRAPLDDSGMPKDRFSAEMPDATLATLKIQPSEPRDSAVYFCASGLDRTDTQYFGPGTRLTVL.

The chain combines TRBV7-2 with TRBJ2-5; a weak D match, TRBD2 (5 bases). In germline, CDR1 is SGHTA, CDR2 FQGNSA. With 0 bases removed from V and 5 bases from J, the gap between germline ends came to 16 bases. CDR3 size: 16 residues. CDR3 nucleotide sequence: TGTGCCAGCAGCTTAGCCTCTGCCGGAGGTTTTGAGACCCAGTACTTC. Its protein is CASSLASAGGFETQYF.

The chain employs TRBV15 and TRBJ1-4; 7 bases are a match to TRBD1. The length of the CDR3 is 17 residues. In germline, CDR1 is LNHNV, CDR2 YYDKDF (reference sequence). The J segment lost 7 bases and the V segment lost 0 bases, leaving 11 bases of the junction unmatched. CDR3 bases: TGTGCCACCAGCAGAGATATCCGACAGGGACGGGGTGAAAAACTGTTTTTT. As protein: CATSRDIRQGRGEKLFF.

Concerning this clone itself: Mismatch with germline at one junction end may stem from a read error. This chain connects TRBV19 to TRBJ1-2; possible D gene TRBD1, 6 bases. This CDR3 is 14 amino acids long. Germline-derived CDR1 and CDR2 are LNHDA and SQIVND (reference sequence). CDR3 DNA: TGTGCCAGTAGTTTCGCGGCACAGGGCCGTGGCTACATCTTC. This codes for CASSFAAQGRGYIF.

This clone was picked up a small number of times. The chain recombines TRBV18 with TRBJ2-1, with 7 positions matching TRBD2. CDR1 is KGHSH, CDR2 LQKENI, per germline. The length of the CDR3 is 15 residues. The trim removed 6 bases at V and 4 bases at J, leaving 9 bases unmatched. The CDR3 loop is CASSFSSGEYNEQFF. DNA for the CDR3: TGTGCCAGCTCCTTCTCGAGCGGGGAATACAATGAGCAGTTCTTC.

This chain joins TRBV28 and TRBJ1-5; TRBD1 matches 9 bases. The CDR3 is 17 amino acids. J was trimmed by 5 bases and V by 3 bases; bases with no gene match: 11. CDR1 MDHEN and CDR2 SYDVKM come from the germline V gene. CDR3 DNA: TGTGCCAGCAGTTTTTCCGGGACAGGGTCTTTATATCAGCCCCAGCATTTT. Residues: CASSFSGTGSLYQPQHF.

The V gene is TRBV11-3, the J gene TRBJ1-6; 9 nucleotides align to TRBD1. The CDR3 sequence is 15 residues long. Trimming removed 2 bases from V and 7 bases from J; junction bases left unmatched: 3. Per the germline V gene, CDR1 is SGHNT and CDR2 is YENEEA. The DNA of the CDR3 is TGTGCCAGCAGCTTAACCGGGACAGGGAATTCACCCCTCCACTTT. This sequence encodes CASSLTGTGNSPLHF.

The chain couples TRBV7-9 to TRBJ1-4; 7 nucleotides match TRBD1. Germline CDR1 is SEHNR and CDR2 is FQNEAQ (reference sequence). J was trimmed by 2 bases and V by 6 bases; bases with no gene match: 3. The CDR3 runs to 14 residues. The CDR3 DNA reads TGTGCCAGCAGTCAGGGGGATACTAATGAAAAACTGTTTTTT. Amino acid sequence: CASSQGDTNEKLFF.

This clone showed up just once. The CDR3 region is CASRASRAGEQFF. The CDR3 nucleotides are TGTGCCAGCAGGGCCTCCAGAGCGGGTGAGCAGTTCTTC. V is TRBV2 and J is TRBJ2-1; D perhaps matches TRBD2 (6 bases). This CDR3 comprises 13 residues. Trimming shortened V by 6 bases and J by 9 bases, and 15 bases separated the two germline ends. Germline loops: CDR1 SNHLY, CDR2 FYNNEI.

The chain uses TRBV5-1 and TRBJ2-5; possible D gene TRBD2, 5 bases. The germline V and J ends were trimmed by 0 bases and 4 bases, with 13 bases remaining between them. The germline gives CDR1 SGHRS, CDR2 YFSETQ. This CDR3 contains 15 residues. DNA for the CDR3: TGCGCCAGCAGCTTGGGCCCGGGTGAGGGAGAGACCCAGTACTTC. It specifies CASSLGPGEGETQYF.

This clone was detected a few times. The chain couples TRBV14 to TRBJ2-1; 10 bases agree with TRBD1. The V gene's germline CDR1 is SGHDN and CDR2 FVKESK. The CDR3 sequence is 17 residues long. The junction had 9 bases not matched to a gene; V was cut back by 4 bases and J by 3 bases. In DNA form, the CDR3 reads TGTGCCAGCAGCCTTTGGACCGGGACAGGGGACTACAATGAGCAGTTCTTC. Translating it yields CASSLWTGTGDYNEQFF.

This chain uses TRBV6-1 with TRBJ1-5; D uncertain. The V end was cut by 3 bases, the J end by 0 bases, with 12 bases between. The germline V gene encodes CDR1 MNHNS and CDR2 SASEGT. The CDR3 is 16 residues long. The CDR3 here is CASSESMSYSNQPQHF. The CDR3 DNA is TGTGCCAGCAGTGAGAGTATGAGTTATAGCAATCAGCCCCAGCATTTT.

The J gene is TRBJ1-3, the V gene TRBV19, with D uncertain. Germline CDR1 reads LNHDA; CDR2 reads SQIVND (reference sequence). V lost 5 bases and J 0 bases, leaving 5 bases between the germline ends. This CDR3 contains 13 residues. CDR3: CASSLYSGNTIYF. For the CDR3, the DNA is TGTGCCAGTAGTCTTTACTCTGGAAACACCATATATTTT. Drawing the rest from reference TRBV19 and TRBJ1-3, the complete variable domain is DGGITQSPKYLFRKEGQNVTLSCEQNLNHDAMYWYRQDPGQGLRLIYYSQIVNDFQKGDIAEGYSVSREKKESFPLTVTSAQKNPTAFYLCASSLYSGNTIYFGEGSWLTVV.

The V gene is TRBV6-5, the J gene TRBJ1-5; weak D call: TRBD1 (5 bases). The ends were cut back, 0 bases at V and 1 base at J, with 10 bases in the middle. Germline V gene sequence: CDR1 MNHEY, CDR2 SVGAGI. The CDR3 has 16 amino acids. This CDR3 is CASSYSPGGSNQPQHF. The CDR3, as DNA: TGTGCCAGCAGTTACTCCCCGGGGGGGAGCAATCAGCCCCAGCATTTT.

This chain links TRBV2 with TRBJ1-4; 8 positions agree with TRBD1. The length of the CDR3 is 16 residues. CDR1 and CDR2 from the germline V gene are SNHLY and FYNNEI. With V trimmed by 7 bases and J by 3 bases, 10 bases remained unmatched. For the CDR3, the DNA is TGTGCCAGCAAGCTCGGGACAGGCACTCCTAATGAAAAACTGTTTTTT. Translation: CASKLGTGTPNEKLFF.

CDR3 bases: TGTGCCAGCAGACGACAGGGTAGCAATCAGCCCCAGCATTTT. Its protein is CASRRQGSNQPQHF. The rearrangement uses TRBV6-5 and TRBJ1-5, with 7 bases that match TRBD1. The CDR3 consists of 14 residues. V lost 6 bases to trimming and J lost 0 bases; unmatched junction nucleotides: 2. CDR1 is MNHEY and CDR2 is SVGAGI in the germline V gene.

V usage is TRBV28 and J usage is TRBJ1-2; D ambiguous. With 5 bases removed from V and 4 bases from J, the gap between germline ends came to 14 bases. The CDR3 totals 14 residues. Per germline, CDR1 MDHEN and CDR2 SYDVKM. The CDR3 sequence is CASSPAGKFYGYTF. CDR3 coding DNA: TGTGCCAGCAGTCCAGCGGGGAAGTTCTATGGCTACACCTTC.

This clone was counted only a few times. The V call is TRBV5-1, the J call TRBJ2-1; 13 positions match TRBD2. With 4 bases clipped from V and 6 bases from J, the junction kept 7 bases outside the gene matches. This CDR3 is 16 amino acids long. The germline V gene encodes CDR1 SGHRS and CDR2 YFSETQ. CDR3 in amino acids: CASSPTGTSGVNEQFF. CDR3 DNA sequence: TGCGCCAGCAGCCCCACCGGGACTAGCGGGGTCAATGAGCAGTTCTTC.

CDR3: CASRRSYTDTQYF. CDR3 nucleotide sequence: TGTGCCAGCAGGCGGAGCTACACAGATACGCAGTATTTT. This chain joins TRBV27 and TRBJ2-3; D is unresolved. In germline, CDR1 is MNHEY, CDR2 SMNVEV (reference sequence). The CDR3 has 13 amino acids. The germline V and J ends were trimmed by 6 bases and 2 bases, with 9 bases remaining between them.

The chain combines TRBV7-9 with TRBJ2-7; 10 bases are a match to TRBD1. V was clipped by 5 bases and J by 4 bases; unmatched bases: 20. Germline CDR1 reads SEHNR; CDR2 reads FQNEAQ (reference sequence). The CDR3 length is 19 residues. The CDR3 coding sequence is TGTGCCAGCAGCCCGCCCGGACAGGGGGTTTCTCCGAACCTGTACGAGCAGTACGTC. Translating gives CASSPPGQGVSPNLYEQYV.

This chain uses TRBV5-5 with TRBJ1-1; D unclear. Trimming cost V 1 base and J 1 base, with 11 bases left between them. This CDR3 contains 15 residues. Per germline, CDR1 SGHKS and CDR2 YYEKEE (reference sequence). The CDR3 coding sequence is TGTGCCAGCAGCTTGTTATCCGAGGGGAACACTGAAGCTTTCTTT. This encodes CASSLLSEGNTEAFF.